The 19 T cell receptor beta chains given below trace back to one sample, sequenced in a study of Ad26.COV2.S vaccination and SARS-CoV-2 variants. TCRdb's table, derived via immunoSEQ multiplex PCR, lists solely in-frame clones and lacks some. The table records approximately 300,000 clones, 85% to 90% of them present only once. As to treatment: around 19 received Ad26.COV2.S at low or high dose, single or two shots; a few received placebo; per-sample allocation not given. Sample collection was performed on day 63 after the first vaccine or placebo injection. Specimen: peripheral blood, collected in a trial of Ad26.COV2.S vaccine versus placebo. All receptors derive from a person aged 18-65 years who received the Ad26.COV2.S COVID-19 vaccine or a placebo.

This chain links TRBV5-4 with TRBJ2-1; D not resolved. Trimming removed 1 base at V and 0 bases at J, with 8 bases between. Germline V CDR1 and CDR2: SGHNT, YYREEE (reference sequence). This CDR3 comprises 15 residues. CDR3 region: CASSLTPSSYNEQFF. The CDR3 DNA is TGTGCCAGCAGCTTGACCCCGAGCTCCTACAATGAGCAGTTCTTC.

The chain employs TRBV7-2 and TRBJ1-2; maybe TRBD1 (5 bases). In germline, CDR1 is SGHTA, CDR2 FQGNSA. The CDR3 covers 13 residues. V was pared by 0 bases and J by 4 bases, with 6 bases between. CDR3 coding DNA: TGTGCCAGCAGCTTAGCGGGGGGCTATGGCTACACCTTC. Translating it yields CASSLAGGYGYTF.

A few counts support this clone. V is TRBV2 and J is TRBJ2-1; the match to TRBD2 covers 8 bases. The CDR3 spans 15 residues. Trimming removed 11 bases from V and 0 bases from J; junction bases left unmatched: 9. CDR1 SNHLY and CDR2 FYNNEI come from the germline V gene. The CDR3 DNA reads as TGTGCCGCCCGGGAGGGGGGAAGCTCCTACAATGAGCAGTTCTTC. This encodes CAAREGGSSYNEQFF.

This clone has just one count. The CDR3 nucleotides are TGTGCCATCAGTGTGGGGTCGGTGCAGTCTGGAAACACCATATATTTT. Protein product: CAISVGSVQSGNTIYF. The rearrangement uses TRBV10-3 and TRBJ1-3; D uncertain. Deletions cut 4 bases from V and 1 base from J, with 14 bases between. The germline CDR1 and CDR2 sequences are ENHRY and SYGVKD. The CDR3 runs 16 residues.

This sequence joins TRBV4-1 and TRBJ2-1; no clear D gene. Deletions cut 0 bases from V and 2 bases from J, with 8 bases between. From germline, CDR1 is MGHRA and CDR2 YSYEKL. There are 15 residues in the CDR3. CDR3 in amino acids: CASSQDPLAYNEQFF. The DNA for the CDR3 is TGCGCCAGCAGCCAAGACCCCCTGGCCTACAATGAGCAGTTCTTC.

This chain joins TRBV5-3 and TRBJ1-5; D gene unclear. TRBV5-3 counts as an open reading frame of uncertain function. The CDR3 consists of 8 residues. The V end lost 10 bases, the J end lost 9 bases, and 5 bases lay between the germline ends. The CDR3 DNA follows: TGTGCCTGGAGGCCCCAGCATTTT. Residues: CAWRPQHF.

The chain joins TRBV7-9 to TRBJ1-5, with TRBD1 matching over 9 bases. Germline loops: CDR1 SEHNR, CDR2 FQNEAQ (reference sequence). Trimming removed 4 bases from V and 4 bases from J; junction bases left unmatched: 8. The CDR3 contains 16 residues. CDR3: CASSSTLGTGNQPQHF. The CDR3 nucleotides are TGTGCCAGCAGCTCAACCCTAGGGACAGGGAATCAGCCCCAGCATTTT.

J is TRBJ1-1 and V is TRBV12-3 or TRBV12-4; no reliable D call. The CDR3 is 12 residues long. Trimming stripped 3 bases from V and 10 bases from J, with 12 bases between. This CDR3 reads CASSFAGASAFF. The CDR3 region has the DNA TGTGCCAGCAGTTTCGCGGGTGCATCAGCTTTCTTT.

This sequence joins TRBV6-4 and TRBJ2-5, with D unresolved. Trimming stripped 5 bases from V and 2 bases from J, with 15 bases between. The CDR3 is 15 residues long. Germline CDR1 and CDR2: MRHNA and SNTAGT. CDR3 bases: TGTGCCAGCAGTAAATCGTATCCCCTGCAAGAGACCCAGTACTTC. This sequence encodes CASSKSYPLQETQYF.

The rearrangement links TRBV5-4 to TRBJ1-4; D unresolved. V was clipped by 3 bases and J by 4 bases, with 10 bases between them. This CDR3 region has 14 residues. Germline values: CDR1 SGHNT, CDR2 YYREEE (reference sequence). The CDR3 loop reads CASSSGSSNEKLFF. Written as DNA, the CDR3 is TGTGCCAGCAGCTCTGGGTCGAGTAATGAAAAACTGTTTTTT.

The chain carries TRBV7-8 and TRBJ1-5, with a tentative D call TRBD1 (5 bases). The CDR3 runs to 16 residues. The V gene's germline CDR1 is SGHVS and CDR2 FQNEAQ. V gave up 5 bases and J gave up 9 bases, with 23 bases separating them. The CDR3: CASSLGAGGPSWPQHF. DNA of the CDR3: TGTGCCAGCAGCCTTGGGGCGGGCGGCCCCAGTTGGCCCCAGCATTTT.

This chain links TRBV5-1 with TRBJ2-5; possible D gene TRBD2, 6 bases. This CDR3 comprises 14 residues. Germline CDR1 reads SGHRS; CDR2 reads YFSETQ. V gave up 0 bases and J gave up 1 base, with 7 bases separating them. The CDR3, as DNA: TGCGCCAGCAGCTTGGGGGGGGTCCAAGAGACCCAGTACTTC. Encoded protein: CASSLGGVQETQYF.

The DNA of the CDR3 is TGCGCCAGCAGCTCACAGGTGACGAACACTGAAGCTTTCTTT. Encoded protein: CASSSQVTNTEAFF. V is TRBV5-1 and J is TRBJ1-1, with D possibly TRBD1 on 5 matching bases. Trimming removed 3 bases at V and 1 base at J, with 10 bases between. Germline values: CDR1 SGHRS, CDR2 YFSETQ. The CDR3 sequence is 14 residues long.

The CDR3 nucleotides are TGTGCCAGCAGTGAATCGGTACAGGGGCTCACTGAAGCTTTCTTT. Encoded protein: CASSESVQGLTEAFF. This rearrangement joins TRBV2 to TRBJ1-1, with 7 bases matching TRBD1. Trimming at V came to 2 bases and at J to 4 bases, leaving 7 bases not matched to a gene. In germline, CDR1 is SNHLY, CDR2 FYNNEI. The CDR3 totals 15 residues.

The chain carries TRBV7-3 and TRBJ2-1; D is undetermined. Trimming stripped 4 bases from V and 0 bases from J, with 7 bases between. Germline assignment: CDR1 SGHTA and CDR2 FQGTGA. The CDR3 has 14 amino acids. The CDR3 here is CASSSDSSYNEQFF. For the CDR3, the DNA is TGTGCCAGCAGCTCGGATAGCTCCTACAATGAGCAGTTCTTC.

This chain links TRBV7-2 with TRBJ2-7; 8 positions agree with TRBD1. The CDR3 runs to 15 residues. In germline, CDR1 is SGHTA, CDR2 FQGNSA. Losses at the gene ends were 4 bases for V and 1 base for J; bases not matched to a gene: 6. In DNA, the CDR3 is TGTGCCAGCAGCTCACGGACAGGGCGATCCTACGAGCAGTACTTC. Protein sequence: CASSSRTGRSYEQYF.

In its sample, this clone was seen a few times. CDR3 protein: CASSPGTGAFGNTIYF. In DNA, the CDR3 is TGTGCCAGCAGCCCCGGGACAGGGGCTTTTGGAAACACCATATATTTT. The V call is TRBV5-4, the J call TRBJ1-3; TRBD1 matches 10 bases. The germline V gene encodes CDR1 SGHNT and CDR2 YYREEE (reference sequence). This CDR3 is 16 amino acids long. The ends lost 4 bases at V and 3 bases at J; junction bases unmatched: 7.

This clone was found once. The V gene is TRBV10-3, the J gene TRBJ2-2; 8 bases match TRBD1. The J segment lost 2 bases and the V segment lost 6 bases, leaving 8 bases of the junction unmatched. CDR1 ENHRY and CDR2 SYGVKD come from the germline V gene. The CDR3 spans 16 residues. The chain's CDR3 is CAIRAGTGENTGELFF. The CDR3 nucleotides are TGTGCCATCAGAGCCGGGACAGGAGAAAACACCGGGGAGCTGTTTTTT.

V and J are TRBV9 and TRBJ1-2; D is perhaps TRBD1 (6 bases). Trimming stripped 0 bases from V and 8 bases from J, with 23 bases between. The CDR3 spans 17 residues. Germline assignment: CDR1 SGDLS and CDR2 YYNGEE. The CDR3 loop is CASSVGPRGGGEGGYTF. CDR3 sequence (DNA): TGTGCCAGCAGCGTAGGGCCCAGGGGAGGCGGAGAAGGGGGCTACACCTTC.